The 4 T cell receptor beta chains given below trace back to one sample, sequenced in a study of long-term antiretroviral therapy in people with HIV. With survey level as its setting, the immunoSEQ assay was v3.0. Assay: immunoSEQ multiplex PCR; the TCRdb copy retains only in-frame clones and omits some. The sample contains over 9,000 clones, about 80% of which appear only once. Sequencing was performed on unsorted PBMCs, taken 0.4 years before starting antiretroviral therapy. These receptors originate from a man aged 25 to 40 with HIV.

This chain joins TRBV19 and TRBJ2-2, with 11 bases lining up with TRBD1. Per germline, CDR1 LNHDA and CDR2 SQIVND (reference sequence). V gave up 8 bases and J gave up 6 bases; unmatched junction bases: 2. This CDR3 region has 13 residues. CDR3 coding DNA: TGTGCCAGTGAGGGACAGGGGGCCGGGGAGCTGTTTTTT. Protein sequence: CASEGQGAGELFF.

The V call is TRBV5-4, the J call TRBJ2-5; possibly TRBD1 or TRBD2 for D (5 bases each). The CDR3 has 16 amino acids. Deletions cut 6 bases from V and 5 bases from J, with 23 bases between. In germline, CDR1 is SGHNT, CDR2 YYREEE (reference sequence). CDR3 sequence: CASTPGGQRGGETQYF. The CDR3 region has the DNA TGTGCCAGCACCCCTGGGGGTCAGAGGGGTGGGGAGACCCAGTACTTC.

The chain has TRBV6-5 and TRBJ2-7, with 9 positions matching TRBD1. The J segment lost 5 bases and the V segment lost 6 bases, leaving 8 bases of the junction unmatched. In germline, CDR1 is MNHEY, CDR2 SVGAGI. The CDR3 is 14 residues long. The CDR3 DNA is TGTGCCAGCAGGGAGACGGGACAGGGCAACGAGCAGTACTTC. It specifies CASRETGQGNEQYF.

This rearrangement joins TRBV5-4 to TRBJ1-1, with D unresolved. The CDR3 runs to 13 residues. V lost 0 bases to trimming and J lost 2 bases, with 5 bases between them. Germline V gives CDR1 SGHNT, CDR2 YYREEE (reference sequence). CDR3 DNA sequence: TGTGCCAGCAGCTTGGGAGTTAACACTGAAGCTTTCTTT. Protein product: CASSLGVNTEAFF.